This T cell receptor (beta chain) came from a study of cytomegalovirus exposure and HLA in healthy donors. Whole-study findings and limits: Researchers catalogued roughly 150 TCR beta chains as cytomegalovirus-associated. A further, later analysis showed that HLA-associated TCR beta chains (compared with equally common others) were more clonally expanded.

There are 13 residues in the CDR3. Germline V gives CDR1 MNHEY, CDR2 SMNVEV (reference sequence). The J segment lost 4 bases and the V segment lost 6 bases, leaving 3 bases of the junction unmatched. Of note for this clone: Its specificity is not known.

The primer mix had 60 Vbeta and 13 Jbeta primers. The repertoire was sequenced with immunoSEQ multiplex PCR; TCRdb's copy has only in-frame clones and lacks some. This listing includes under 250,000 clones. Source material: PBMCs. This TCR came from a girl under 10 years old in good health and CMV-seropositive. The chain combines TRBV27 with TRBJ2-7, with 10 positions matching TRBD2. Here the CDR3 reads CASSGLAEYEQYF. CDR3 coding DNA: TGTGCCAGCAGCGGACTAGCGGAATACGAGCAGTACTTC.